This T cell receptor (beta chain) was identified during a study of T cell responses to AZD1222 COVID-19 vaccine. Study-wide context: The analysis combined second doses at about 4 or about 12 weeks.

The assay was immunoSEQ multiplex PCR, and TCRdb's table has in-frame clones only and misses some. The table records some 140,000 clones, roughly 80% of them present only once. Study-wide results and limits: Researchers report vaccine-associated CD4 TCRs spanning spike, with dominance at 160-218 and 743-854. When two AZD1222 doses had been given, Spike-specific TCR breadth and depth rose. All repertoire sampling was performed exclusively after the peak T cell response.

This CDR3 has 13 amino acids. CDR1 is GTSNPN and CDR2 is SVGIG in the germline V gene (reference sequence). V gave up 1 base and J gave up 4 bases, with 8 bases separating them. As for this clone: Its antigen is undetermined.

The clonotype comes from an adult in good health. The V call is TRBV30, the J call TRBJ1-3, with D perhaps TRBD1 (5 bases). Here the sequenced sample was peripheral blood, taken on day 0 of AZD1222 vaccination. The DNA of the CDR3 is TGTGCCTGGAGTGAGGGGTCCGGAAACACCATATATTTT. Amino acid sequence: CAWSEGSGNTIYF. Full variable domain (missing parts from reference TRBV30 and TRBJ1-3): SQTIHQWPATLVQPVGSPLSLECTVEGTSNPNLYWYRQAAGRGLQLLFYSVGIGQISSEVPQNLSASRPQDRQFILSSKKLLLSDSGFYLCAWSEGSGNTIYFGEGSWLTVV.